These 20 T cell receptor beta chains share one sample of origin, sequenced in a study of radiation and T cells in renal cell carcinoma. TCRdb keeps only in-frame clones here, not all; method: immunoSEQ multiplex PCR. The table shows over 8,500 clones, with more than 55% occurring only once. The sample's treatment: treatment-naive control, cytoreductive nephrectomy. Sequencing used tumor tissue, obtained from a patient whose treatment was nephrectomy without radiotherapy. The source of these receptors is a man in his sixties with renal cell carcinoma.

V gene TRBV11-2 combines with J gene TRBJ1-1, with a possible D match to TRBD1 (6 bases). Germline V gene data show CDR1 as SGHAT and CDR2 as FQNNGV. The V and J ends lost 5 bases and 0 bases respectively, with 13 bases between them. The CDR3 spans 15 residues. The CDR3 DNA reads as TGTGCCAGCAGCCTCCTGACAGGTTTGAACACTGAAGCTTTCTTT. Amino acid sequence: CASSLLTGLNTEAFF.

The chain recombines TRBV7-3 with TRBJ2-3, with D tentatively TRBD1 (5 bases). The CDR3 extends over 14 amino acids. Trimming removed 2 bases from V and 4 bases from J, with 10 bases in between. The germline CDR1 and CDR2 sequences are SGHTA and FQGTGA. The CDR3 sequence: CASSLWGRPDTQYF. In nucleotides, the CDR3 is TGTGCCAGCAGCTTATGGGGCCGTCCAGATACGCAGTATTTT.

This chain uses TRBV10-3 with TRBJ2-1; 11 nucleotides match TRBD2. The CDR3 consists of 17 residues. V trimming: 0 bases; J trimming: 7 bases; junction bases outside the gene matches: 8. In germline, CDR1 is ENHRY, CDR2 SYGVKD. In DNA, the CDR3 is TGTGCCATCAGTGAGTCGGGACTAGCGGAGACGCGGAATGAGCAGTTCTTC. It is translated as CAISESGLAETRNEQFF.

The chain is built from TRBV28 and TRBJ2-1; D possibly corresponds to TRBD2 (5 bases). The length of the CDR3 is 15 residues. CDR1 MDHEN and CDR2 SYDVKM come from the germline V gene. Trimming took off 6 bases at V and 0 bases at J, with 12 bases between the two ends. In nucleotides, the CDR3 is TGTGCCAGCAGGCCTAGCTTAAGCTCCTACAATGAGCAGTTCTTC. This sequence encodes CASRPSLSSYNEQFF. Full variable domain (outside the CDR3, taken from reference TRBV28 and TRBJ2-1): DVKVTQSSRYLVKRTGEKVFLECVQDMDHENMFWYRQDPGLGLRLIYFSYDVKMKEKGDIPEGYSVSREKKERFSLILESASTNQTSMYLCASRPSLSSYNEQFFGPGTRLTVL.

This clone was seen a handful of times. V and J are TRBV9 and TRBJ1-5; 10 positions agree with TRBD1. The CDR3 runs 15 residues. The germline CDR1 and CDR2 sequences are SGDLS and YYNGEE. With 6 bases clipped from V and 5 bases from J, the junction kept 8 bases outside the gene matches. This chain's CDR3 is CASTRTGGPDQPQHF. CDR3 DNA: TGTGCCAGCACCCGGACAGGGGGTCCGGATCAGCCCCAGCATTTT.

In DNA form, the CDR3 reads TGTGCCAGCAGCTTGGATTCCTCCGAGCAGTTCTTC. Its protein is CASSLDSSEQFF. This chain links TRBV5-6 with TRBJ2-1; D unresolved. CDR1 and CDR2 (germline): SGHDT, YYEEEE. This CDR3 contains 12 residues. V was cut by 0 bases and J by 10 bases, with 8 bases left in between.

This chain joins TRBV27 and TRBJ2-1; 8 bases align to TRBD2. The germline gives CDR1 MNHEY, CDR2 SMNVEV (reference sequence). V shed 7 bases, J shed 6 bases, and the junction held 8 bases outside the gene matches. This CDR3 has 14 residues. CDR3 nucleotide sequence: TGTGCCAGCACAATAGCGGGGCATCCCAATGAGCAGTTCTTC. It codes for CASTIAGHPNEQFF.

In this sample, this clone turned up a few times. The chain links TRBV7-9 to TRBJ1-1; D unresolved. The CDR3 runs 13 residues. The V end lost 1 base, the J end lost 1 base, and 4 bases lay between the germline ends. The germline V gene encodes CDR1 SEHNR and CDR2 FQNEAQ (reference sequence). CDR3 nucleotides: TGTGCCAGCAGCTTAGTAGGGAACACTGAAGCTTTCTTT. Translating gives CASSLVGNTEAFF.

The chain carries TRBV30 and TRBJ1-5; D not resolved. Germline V gene sequence: CDR1 GTSNPN, CDR2 SVGIG (reference sequence). CDR3 size: 13 residues. Trimming shortened V by 3 bases and J by 0 bases, and 6 bases separated the two germline ends. Here the CDR3 reads CAWRRDSNQPQHF. The CDR3 DNA follows: TGTGCCTGGAGAAGAGATAGCAATCAGCCCCAGCATTTT.

The genes are TRBV7-9 and TRBJ1-1; 7 bases line up with TRBD1. The CDR3 totals 12 residues. Germline V gives CDR1 SEHNR, CDR2 FQNEAQ (reference sequence). J gave up 7 bases and V 6 bases, and 5 bases lay outside the gene matches. The CDR3 coding sequence is TGTGCCAGCAGTTGGGGGGACAGTGAAGCTTTCTTT. Its protein is CASSWGDSEAFF.

This rearrangement joins TRBV4-3 to TRBJ2-1, with 7 bases lining up with TRBD2. The CDR3 extends over 16 amino acids. Germline CDR1 and CDR2: LGHNA and YSLEER. Unmatched junction bases numbered 4, after V lost 1 base and J lost 1 base. The CDR3 region has the DNA TGCGCCAGCAGCCAAGGGCCGGGGGGATCCTACAATGAGCAGTTCTTC. Its protein product is CASSQGPGGSYNEQFF.

This sequence joins TRBV5-6 and TRBJ2-3, with TRBD2 matching 9 bases. J lost 2 bases, V lost 2 bases, and 9 bases had no gene match. This CDR3 spans 17 amino acids. CDR1 and CDR2 from the germline V gene are SGHDT and YYEEEE. Here the CDR3 DNA reads TGTGCCAGCAGCTTCACCCTGACTAGCGGAATCACAGATACGCAGTATTTT. Encoded protein: CASSFTLTSGITDTQYF.

The V and J genes are TRBV19 and TRBJ2-1, with D uncertain. The CDR3 runs to 14 residues. The V gene lost 3 bases and the J gene lost 4 bases, with 10 bases spanning the gap. Germline CDR1 reads LNHDA; CDR2 reads SQIVND (reference sequence). This CDR3 reads CASSIDPRYNEQFF. DNA of the CDR3: TGTGCCAGTAGTATCGACCCGAGATACAATGAGCAGTTCTTC.

The chain combines TRBV5-1 with TRBJ2-4, with 10 nucleotides matching TRBD2. In germline, CDR1 is SGHRS, CDR2 YFSETQ. The junction had 11 bases not matched to a gene; V was cut back by 0 bases and J by 5 bases. There are 18 residues in the CDR3. In nucleotides, the CDR3 is TGCGCCAGCAGCTTGGCAGGGTCAGTAACTAGCGGGGAAAACATTCAGTACTTC. Amino acids: CASSLAGSVTSGENIQYF.

J is TRBJ2-1 and V is TRBV5-8, with TRBD2 identical over 9 bases. This CDR3 spans 17 amino acids. Germline-derived CDR1 and CDR2 are SGHTS and YDEGEE. With 0 bases clipped from V and 4 bases from J, the junction kept 8 bases outside the gene matches. The CDR3 protein is CASSLARAAGGYNEQFF. The CDR3 DNA reads TGTGCCAGCAGCTTGGCCCGGGCAGCGGGGGGTTACAATGAGCAGTTCTTC.

By share, this clone counts as medium-sized. At one end the junction does not follow the germline gene, possibly because of a read error. The V gene is TRBV7-9, the J gene TRBJ1-1; a weak D match, TRBD1 (5 bases). Germline V gene sequence: CDR1 SEHNR, CDR2 FQNEAQ (reference sequence). CDR3 size: 14 residues. The CDR3: CASSSMTVHTEAFF. The CDR3 region has the DNA TGTGCCAGCAGCTCTATGACAGTCCACACTGAGGCTTTCTTT. Using reference TRBV7-9 and TRBJ1-1 for the parts outside the CDR3, the full variable domain is DTGVSQNPRHKITKRGQNVTFRCDPISEHNRLYWYRQTLGQGPEFLTYFQNEAQLEKSRLLSDRFSAERPKGSFSTLEIQRTEQGDSAMYLCASSSMTVHTEAFFGQGTRLTVV.

V usage is TRBV28 and J usage is TRBJ1-2; D remains ambiguous. This CDR3 spans 13 amino acids. Germline CDR1 reads MDHEN; CDR2 reads SYDVKM. With 1 base removed from V and 8 bases from J, the gap between germline ends came to 11 bases. The CDR3 sequence is CASSLFRGGGYTF. CDR3 coding DNA: TGTGCCAGCAGTTTATTTCGGGGAGGGGGCTACACCTTC.

The genes are TRBV5-5 and TRBJ2-4; D unresolved. The length of the CDR3 is 16 residues. Trimming took 3 bases from V and 0 from J, leaving 13 bases between them. CDR1 is SGHKS and CDR2 is YYEKEE in the germline V gene (reference sequence). CDR3 coding DNA: TGTGCCAGCAGCTCCGATTACCTCTTAGCCAAAAACATTCAGTACTTC. This encodes CASSSDYLLAKNIQYF.

V and J are TRBV7-9 and TRBJ1-2, with D unresolved. The CDR3 is 13 residues long. The V gene lost 5 bases and the J gene lost 3 bases, with 10 bases spanning the gap. CDR1 and CDR2 from the germline V gene are SEHNR and FQNEAQ (reference sequence). CDR3 protein: CASSIQTDYGYTF. CDR3 sequence (DNA): TGTGCCAGCAGCATCCAAACGGACTATGGCTACACCTTC.

This chain links TRBV6-6 with TRBJ2-7; perhaps TRBD1 as D (6 bases). The CDR3 is 13 residues long. V was trimmed by 11 bases and J by 2 bases, leaving 16 bases between them. Germline V gives CDR1 MNHNY, CDR2 SVGAGI (reference sequence). The CDR3 is CAVGGIDTYEQYF. The CDR3 DNA reads TGTGCCGTTGGGGGCATCGACACCTACGAGCAGTACTTC.